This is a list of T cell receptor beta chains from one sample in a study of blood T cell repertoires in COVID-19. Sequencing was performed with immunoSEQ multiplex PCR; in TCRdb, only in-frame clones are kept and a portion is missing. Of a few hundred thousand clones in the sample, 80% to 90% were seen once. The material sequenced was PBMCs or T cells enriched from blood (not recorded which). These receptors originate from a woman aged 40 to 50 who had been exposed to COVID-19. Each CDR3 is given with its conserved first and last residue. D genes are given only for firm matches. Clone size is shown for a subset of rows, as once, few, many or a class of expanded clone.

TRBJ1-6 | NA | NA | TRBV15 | TGTGCCACCAGCAGAGATAGACAGCCCGATTCACCCCTCCACTTT | CATSRDRQPDSPLHF
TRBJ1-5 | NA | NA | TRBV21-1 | TGTGCCAGCAGCAAAGTTATCCCCGATGGACAGGTTTATAGCAATCAGCCCCAGCATTTT | CASSKVIPDGQVYSNQPQHF
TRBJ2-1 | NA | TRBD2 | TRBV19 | TGTGCCAGTACCACCGGGACTAGCGGATACAATGAGCAGTTCTTC | CASTTGTSGYNEQFF
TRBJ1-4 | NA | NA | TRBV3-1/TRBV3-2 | TGTGCCAGCAGCTTCTCTTCTAGGGAAAAACTGTTTTTT | CASSFSSREKLFF
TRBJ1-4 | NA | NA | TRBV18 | TGTGCCAGCTCACCCAGGGAAGCCTCCGCGAATGAAAAACTGTTTTTT | CASSPREASANEKLFF
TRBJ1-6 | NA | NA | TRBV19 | TGTGCCAGTAGCCCAGGGTTCCAGAGCGCCCTCCACTTT | CASSPGFQSALHF
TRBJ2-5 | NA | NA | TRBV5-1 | TGCGCCAGCAGCTACTCCCAAGAGACCCAGTACTTC | CASSYSQETQYF
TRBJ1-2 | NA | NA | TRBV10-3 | TGTGCCATCAGTGAGCCACAAGGAGGCAACTATGGCTACACCTTC | CAISEPQGGNYGYTF
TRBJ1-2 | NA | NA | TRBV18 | TGTGCCAGCTCACCCCCCACGGGGGGCGACGATGGCTACACCTTC | CASSPPTGGDDGYTF
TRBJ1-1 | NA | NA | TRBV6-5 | TGTGCCAGCAACTGGCGGCGGGAGAACACTGAAGCTTTCTTT | CASNWRRENTEAFF
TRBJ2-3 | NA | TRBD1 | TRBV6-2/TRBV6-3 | TGTGCCAGCAGTCAAGGGGCCGGGACAGGGAAACTTGATACGCAGTATTTT | CASSQGAGTGKLDTQYF
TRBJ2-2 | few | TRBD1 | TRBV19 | TGTGCCAGTAGTTTAACGGGACAGATCACCGGGGAGCTGTTTTTT | CASSLTGQITGELFF
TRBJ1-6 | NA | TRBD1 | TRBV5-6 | TGTGCCAGCAACTTTCAGGGGGCGAATTCACCCCTCCACTTT | CASNFQGANSPLHF
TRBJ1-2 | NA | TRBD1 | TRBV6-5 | TGTGCCAGCAGATTACAGGGGGCATCGGGCTATGGCTACACCTTC | CASRLQGASGYGYTF
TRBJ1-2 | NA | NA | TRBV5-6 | TGTGCCAGCAGCTTCCCCTCGGGTAGTGGTGGCTACACCTTC | CASSFPSGSGGYTF
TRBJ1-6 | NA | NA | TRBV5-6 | TGTGCCAGCAGCTTTCCAGGGCTGGGATCACCCCTCCACTTT | CASSFPGLGSPLHF
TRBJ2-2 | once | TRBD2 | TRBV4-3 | TGCGCCAGCAGCCACTATAGCGGGAGGACGAACACCGGGGAGCTGTTTTTT | CASSHYSGRTNTGELFF
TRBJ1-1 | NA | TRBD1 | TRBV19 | TGTGCCAGTAGTCCCCTGGACAGGGAGAACACTGAAGCTTTCTTT | CASSPLDRENTEAFF
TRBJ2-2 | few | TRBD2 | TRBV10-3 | TGTGCCATCAGTGTTCGGCTAGCGGGAGCCGGGGAGCTGTTTTTT | CAISVRLAGAGELFF
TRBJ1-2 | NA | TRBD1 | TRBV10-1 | TGCGCCAGCAGCCACCCAACTAAAAAGGCCACAGGGGCTAAATTGGGAGGCTACACCTTC | CASSHPTKKATGAKLGGYTF
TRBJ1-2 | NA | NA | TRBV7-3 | TGTGCCAGCAGCTTAGGAGACAGTCACATCTATGGCTACACCTTC | CASSLGDSHIYGYTF
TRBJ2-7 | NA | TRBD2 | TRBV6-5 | TGTGCCAGCAGAGATTACGGGGGGGCCCACGAGCAGTACTTC | CASRDYGGAHEQYF
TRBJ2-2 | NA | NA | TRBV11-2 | TGTGCCAGCAGCCATGGAGAGGGAACGAACACCGGGGAGCTGTTTTTT | CASSHGEGTNTGELFF
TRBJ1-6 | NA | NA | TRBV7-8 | TGTGCCAGCAGCTTAAGTGGGGGAGGCTCACCCCTCCACTTT | CASSLSGGGSPLHF
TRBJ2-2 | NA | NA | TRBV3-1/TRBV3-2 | TGTGCCAGCAGCCCTCCTACGAACACCGGGGAGCTGTTTTTT | CASSPPTNTGELFF
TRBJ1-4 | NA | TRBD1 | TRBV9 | TGTGCCAGCAGCGTAGGAGGGCAGGGGGAGGAAAAACTGTTTTTT | CASSVGGQGEEKLFF
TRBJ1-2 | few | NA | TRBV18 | TGTGCCAGCTCCCCCGGGACAAGCTATGGCTACACCTTC | CASSPGTSYGYTF
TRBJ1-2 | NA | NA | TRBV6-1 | TGTGCCAGCAGTGAAGGACAGGTCCTGTTTTATGGCTACACCTTC | CASSEGQVLFYGYTF
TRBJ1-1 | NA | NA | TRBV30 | TGTGCCTGGAGTGTACTACGCGAAGCTTTCTTT | CAWSVLREAFF
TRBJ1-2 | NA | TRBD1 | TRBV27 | TGTGCCAGCAGTCCCTACAGGGACAGAAACTATGGCTACACCTTC | CASSPYRDRNYGYTF
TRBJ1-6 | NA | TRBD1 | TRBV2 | TGTGCCAGCAGTATTTGGACAGGGAATTCACCCCTCCACTTT | CASSIWTGNSPLHF
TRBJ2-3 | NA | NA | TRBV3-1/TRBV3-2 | TGTGCCAGCAGCCTGGACCTGTCGGGGGGCTGGGGCACAGATACGCAGTATTTT | CASSLDLSGGWGTDTQYF
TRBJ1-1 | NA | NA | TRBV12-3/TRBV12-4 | TGTGCCAGCAGTTTCAGGGGGAACACTGAAGCTTTCTTT | CASSFRGNTEAFF
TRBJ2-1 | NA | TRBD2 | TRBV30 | TGTGCCTGGAGTGTAGTTTCGAGCGGGAGGAGGAATGAGCAGTTCTTC | CAWSVVSSGRRNEQFF
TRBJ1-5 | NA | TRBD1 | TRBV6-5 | TGTGCCAGCAGCCCCGACAGGGGTCAGCCCCAGCATTTT | CASSPDRGQPQHF
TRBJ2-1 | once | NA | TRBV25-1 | TGTGCCAGCAGTGACATAGCGGATTATTACAATGAGCAGTTCTTC | CASSDIADYYNEQFF
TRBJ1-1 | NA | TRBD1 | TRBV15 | TGTGCCACCAGCAGAGGAGTTGGGACAGTGAACACTGAAGCTTTCTTT | CATSRGVGTVNTEAFF
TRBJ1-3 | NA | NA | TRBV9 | TGTGCCAGCAGCCAACCGCGAGGAAACACCATATATTTT | CASSQPRGNTIYF
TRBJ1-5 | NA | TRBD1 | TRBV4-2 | TGTGCCAGCAGCCAAGAAACAGGGGGAAGCAATCAGCCCCAGCATTTT | CASSQETGGSNQPQHF
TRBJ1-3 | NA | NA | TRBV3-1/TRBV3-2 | TGTGCCAGCAGCCAAGCCCCAGGCTCTGGAAACACCATATATTTT | CASSQAPGSGNTIYF
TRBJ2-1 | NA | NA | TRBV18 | TGTGCCAGCTCCCAACCAGTCAAAACGGGACAGTTCTTC | CASSQPVKTGQFF
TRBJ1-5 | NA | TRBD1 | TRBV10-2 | TGCGCCAGCAGTGACCGGGACAGGGGGAGCAATCAGCCCCAGCATTTT | CASSDRDRGSNQPQHF